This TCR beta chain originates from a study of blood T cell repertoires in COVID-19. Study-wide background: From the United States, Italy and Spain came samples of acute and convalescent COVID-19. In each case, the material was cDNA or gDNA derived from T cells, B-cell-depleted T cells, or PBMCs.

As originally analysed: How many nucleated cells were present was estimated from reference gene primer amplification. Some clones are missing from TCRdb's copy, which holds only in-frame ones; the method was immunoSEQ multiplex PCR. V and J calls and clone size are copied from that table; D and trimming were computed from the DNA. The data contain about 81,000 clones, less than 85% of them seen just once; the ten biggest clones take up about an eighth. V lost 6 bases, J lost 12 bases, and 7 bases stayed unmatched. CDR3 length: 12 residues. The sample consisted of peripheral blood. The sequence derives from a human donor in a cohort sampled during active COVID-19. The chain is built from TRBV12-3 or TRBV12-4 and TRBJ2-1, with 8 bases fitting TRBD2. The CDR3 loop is CASSHLAGRQFF. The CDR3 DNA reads TGTGCCAGCAGCCACTTAGCGGGGAGGCAGTTCTTC.